This T cell receptor beta chain was observed in a study of T cell therapy after organ transplantation. As concerns this clone: Its antigen is still unknown.

Assay used: immunoSEQ multiplex PCR; TCRdb lists only in-frame clones, some missing. Here the sample spans fewer than 25,000 clones, roughly 84% being singletons. There are 15 residues in the CDR3. Germline V gene data show CDR1 as SGHNT and CDR2 as YYREEE (reference sequence). Trimming took 6 bases from V and 4 from J, leaving 16 bases between them. Time point in this sample: 20-29 weeks after completion of therapy. The material sequenced was CD8+ T cells from blood, taken after autologous CMV-specific T cell therapy. The sequence derives from a human patient who had received a solid organ transplant and had CMV disease. Some T cells may arise from the graft donor. The V call is TRBV5-4, the J call TRBJ2-2, with D perhaps matching TRBD1 (5 bases). CDR3 bases: TGTGCCAGCAACGGGCGTGGGGCGCCCACCGGGGAGCTGTTTTTT. Amino acids: CASNGRGAPTGELFF.